Listed below are T cell receptor beta chains from one sample, sequenced in a study of T cell changes during pregnancy in multiple sclerosis. Generated by immunoSEQ multiplex PCR, the TCRdb table keeps only in-frame clones and is missing some. The profile shows 25,000 to 35,000 clones, 85% to 90% of them singletons. The material was CD4+ T cells from peripheral blood mononuclear cells, obtained in the first trimester of pregnancy. All receptors come from a female donor in good health, enrolled as a control in a pregnancy study. CDR3s include the opening cysteine and the closing phenylalanine or tryptophan. D genes are given only for firm matches. Size is omitted from some rows. Given values are once, few, many or a class for expanded clones.

j_gene | abundance | v_gene | d_gene | CDR3nt | CDR3aa
TRBJ2-1 | once | TRBV19 | TRBD2 | TGTGCCAGTAGTTCGTCTGGGGGGGGAAATGAGCAGTTCTTC | CASSSSGGGNEQFF
TRBJ1-4 | NA | TRBV7-9 | NA | TGTGCCAGCAGCTTAGCCGGGACTAATGAAAAACTGTTTTTT | CASSLAGTNEKLFF
TRBJ1-1 | NA | TRBV11-1 | NA | TGTGCCAGCAGTTATACAGGGAACACTGAAGCTTTCTTT | CASSYTGNTEAFF
TRBJ2-3 | NA | TRBV30 | NA | TGTGCCTGGACCATTAGGGGTATCCCAGATACGCAGTATTTT | CAWTIRGIPDTQYF
TRBJ2-1 | once | TRBV12-5 | NA | TGTGCTAGTGGTTTGGGGGGGCCTTCCTTCAATGAGCAGTTCTTC | CASGLGGPSFNEQFF
TRBJ2-2 | NA | TRBV6-5 | TRBD1 | TGTGCCAGCAGAGAGTCCGGGACAGGGCACGGGGAGCTGTTTTTT | CASRESGTGHGELFF
TRBJ1-2 | NA | TRBV4-2 | NA | TGTGCCAGCAGCCCCAGACAGGAAGCCTATGGCTACACCTTC | CASSPRQEAYGYTF
TRBJ1-1 | NA | TRBV7-2 | NA | TGTGCCAGCAGCCCCCCCCTTCAGGAAGCTTTCTTT | CASSPPLQEAFF
TRBJ2-7 | NA | TRBV15 | NA | TGTGCCACCAGCAGACGACAATTCTACGAGCAGTACTTC | CATSRRQFYEQYF
TRBJ2-5 | NA | TRBV6-6 | NA | TGTGCCAGCAGTTACCCCGGGGGTGGGCAAGAGACCCAGTACTTC | CASSYPGGGQETQYF
TRBJ1-5 | NA | TRBV7-8 | NA | TGTGCCAGCAGCTTCGGACAGCAAAATCAGCCCCAGCATTTT | CASSFGQQNQPQHF
TRBJ1-1 | NA | TRBV6-5 | TRBD1 | TGTGCCAGCAGGCGACGACAGGGGGCGGGGACTGAAGCTTTCTTT | CASRRRQGAGTEAFF
TRBJ1-5 | NA | TRBV19 | NA | TGTGCCAGTAGTATAGATCGTGCAGGGACAAATCAGCCCCAGCATTTT | CASSIDRAGTNQPQHF
TRBJ2-3 | NA | TRBV7-8 | TRBD1 | TGTGCCAGCAAGATGCGAGGGGGCCTTGGCACAGATACGCAGTATTTT | CASKMRGGLGTDTQYF
TRBJ2-5 | once | TRBV7-2 | TRBD2 | TGTGCCAGCAGCTCTAGAGCGGGGTCACAAGAGACCCAGTACTTC | CASSSRAGSQETQYF
TRBJ2-5 | NA | TRBV18 | NA | TGTGCCAGCTCAGCAGGGTCCCAAGAGACCCAGTACTTC | CASSAGSQETQYF
TRBJ1-3 | NA | TRBV9 | NA | TGTGCCAGTAAGACCGGGGAGACTGGAAACACCATATATTTT | CASKTGETGNTIYF
TRBJ1-5 | NA | TRBV19 | NA | TGTGCCAGTAGTCCCCCCCCCAGTTATAGCAATCAGCCCCAGCATTTT | CASSPPPSYSNQPQHF
TRBJ2-1 | NA | TRBV11-2 | TRBD2 | TGTGCCAGCAGCGTAACTAGCGGGGGGGGACTTGAGCAGTTCTTC | CASSVTSGGGLEQFF
TRBJ2-3 | NA | TRBV25-1 | NA | TGTGCCAGCAGTCTACCGTCGCGGGGGCGTGGAGATACGCAGTATTTT | CASSLPSRGRGDTQYF
TRBJ1-1 | few | TRBV18 | TRBD1 | TGTGCCAGCACGACGACCGGACAGGGTTTGAACACTGAAGCTTTCTTT | CASTTTGQGLNTEAFF
TRBJ2-7 | NA | TRBV5-5 | NA | TGTGCCAGCAGCTTCGAGGACATCTACGAGCAGTACTTC | CASSFEDIYEQYF
TRBJ1-6 | NA | TRBV5-6 | TRBD1 | TGTGCCAGCACCTGGGGACAGGGGGAGGTTTCACCCCTCCACTTT | CASTWGQGEVSPLHF
TRBJ2-1 | NA | TRBV5-1 | TRBD2 | TGCGCCAGCAGGCAAGGGAAGCGGGGGGTCTCCAATGAGCAGTTCTTC | CASRQGKRGVSNEQFF
TRBJ2-7 | NA | TRBV6-7 | NA | TGTGCCAGCAGTTTAGAGGGCAAGCAGCAGTACTTC | CASSLEGKQQYF
TRBJ1-3 | NA | TRBV11-3 | NA | TGTGCCAGCAGCTTCCTAAGCTCTGGAAACACCATATATTTT | CASSFLSSGNTIYF
TRBJ1-2 | NA | TRBV25-1 | NA | TGTGCCAGCAGTGCACAGGGACCCCTCTATGGCTACACCTTC | CASSAQGPLYGYTF
TRBJ2-5 | NA | TRBV6-5 | NA | TGTGCCAGCAGTTACGTATACAGGGATGAGGTCCAGTACTTC | CASSYVYRDEVQYF
TRBJ1-1 | once | TRBV6-6 | TRBD1 | TGTGCCAGCAGGGAGACAGGGGGCTTCACTGAAGCTTTCTTT | CASRETGGFTEAFF
TRBJ1-5 | once | TRBV7-8 | TRBD1 | TGTGCCAGCAGCTCAGGACAGGGCAGCAATCAGCCCCAGCATTTT | CASSSGQGSNQPQHF
TRBJ1-5 | NA | TRBV2 | TRBD1 | TGTGCCAGCAGGGCGACCGTGGGGACAGCGAATCAGCCCCAGCATTTT | CASRATVGTANQPQHF